This TCR beta chain was profiled in a study of vaccination effects on CD4 cells after COVID-19. Trimming at V came to 3 bases and at J to 1 base, leaving 3 bases not matched to a gene. CDR3 length equals 16 residues. Germline CDR1 KGHDR, CDR2 SFDVKD. Study-level results: Convalescent patients in the study were few, and early post-infection timepoints were absent.

Antigen-specific CD4+ T cell clonotypes were called by their expansion after viral peptide-pool culture in ViraFEST. Culture proceeded for nine to ten days, and CD4+ T cells were then isolated. Neither prior SARS-CoV-2 infection nor positive nucleocapsid antibodies were present in the vaccine recipients. Turning to this clone: Its antigen is currently unknown.

Measured with immunoSEQ multiplex PCR; TCRdb has only the in-frame clones, and not every one. The table lists 67,000 or so clones, approximately 79% of them singletons, with 3.5% to 4.5% in the top ten. This chain uses TRBV24-1 with TRBJ2-3, with TRBD1 matching 10 bases. Sequenced here: CD4+ T cells from PBMCs cultured with HCoV-OC43 spike peptides, sampled before COVID-19 vaccination. Subset in this sample: HCoV-OC43 spike overlapping peptide pool stimulation. The sequence derives from a human donor who received a COVID-19 vaccine. The CDR3 DNA sequence: TGTGCCACCAGTGATCCCGGGACAGGGGGCACAGATACGCAGTATTTT. Translated, it gives CATSDPGTGGTDTQYF.